The 29 T cell receptor beta chains reported below all come from one sample, sequenced in a study of spatial heterogeneity in lung cancer (dated by TCRdb to between 2018 and 2021). In light of the paper, this sample's time point label describes: sample taken at primary tumor resection. Preparation of the library involved 5' RACE. For sequencing, a NextSeq 500 was employed. The raw public reads went through TCRdb reprocessing: fastp at Q25, MiXCR clone calling, in-frame beta chains kept. Each CDR3 protein gets just one entry, which takes the most common genes and DNA from the rows behind it. The sample yields about 8,600 distinct CDR3 sequences; 4.5% were counted once. The ten most abundant clones make up roughly 29% of the sample. Sequenced material: PBMCs, taken at surgery. The receptor set was obtained from a male donor with early-stage non-small cell lung cancer.

This clonotype was counted many times. This chain uses TRBV5-6 with TRBJ2-5; D not certain. The CDR3 is 13 amino acids. V was shortened by 1 base and J by 4 bases, with 8 bases between the two germline ends. Germline CDR1 and CDR2: SGHDT and YYEEEE. The DNA of the CDR3 is TGTGCCAGCAGCTTGAGAAACGGAGAGACCCAGTACTTC. As protein: CASSLRNGETQYF.

A few counts support this clonotype. The chain recombines TRBV7-2 with TRBJ2-1; possibly TRBD1 for D (6 bases). This CDR3 has 16 residues. Germline CDR1 SGHTA, CDR2 FQGNSA. Trimming removed 1 base at V and 0 bases at J, with 10 bases between. CDR3 DNA: TGTGCCAGCAGCTTAGGTAGGGGGAGCTCCTACAATGAGCAGTTCTTC. This codes for CASSLGRGSSYNEQFF.

The table lists this clonotype with a few counts. CDR3 protein: CASSLGGYREDVGETQYF. CDR3 nucleotide sequence: TGTGCCAGCAGCTTAGGAGGTTACAGGGAGGATGTAGGAGAGACCCAGTACTTC. The chain combines TRBV13 with TRBJ2-5; D is possibly TRBD1 or TRBD2 (6 bases each). Trimming shortened V by 0 bases and J by 4 bases, and 21 bases separated the two germline ends. Germline-derived CDR1 and CDR2 are PRHDT and FYEKMQ (reference sequence). The CDR3 loop spans 18 amino acids.

This clonotype was seen ten or more times. The chain carries TRBV27 and TRBJ1-3; D gene uncertain. V was clipped by 2 bases and J by 0 bases, with 17 bases between them. The V gene's germline CDR1 is MNHEY and CDR2 SMNVEV (reference sequence). CDR3 size: 18 residues. The CDR3, as DNA: TGTGCCAGCAGTTTAAGAGTCCCGGGGAGCAGCTCTGGAAACACCATATATTTT. Its translation: CASSLRVPGSSSGNTIYF.

This clonotype came up many times. The chain employs TRBV10-3 and TRBJ1-1; possible D gene TRBD1, 6 bases. The CDR3 extends over 15 amino acids. Trimming removed 10 bases at V and 4 bases at J, with 22 bases between. Germline assignment: CDR1 ENHRY and CDR2 SYGVKD. The CDR3 DNA reads TGTGCCACGGCGGGCAGCACAGGGAGGCGCACTGAAGCTTTCTTT. This encodes CATAGSTGRRTEAFF.

This clonotype has just a few counts. The chain employs TRBV20-1 and TRBJ1-1; weak D call: TRBD1 (5 bases). This CDR3 is built from 14 residues. Trimming left V 0 bases short and J 3 bases short, with 11 bases between. Germline V CDR1 and CDR2: DFQATT, SNEGSKA (reference sequence). The CDR3 DNA is TGCAGTGCTAGAGATCCTTGGGGGGACACTGAAGCTTTCTTT. Amino acid sequence: CSARDPWGDTEAFF.

This clonotype has ten or more counts. The chain joins TRBV11-2 to TRBJ2-3, with D uncertain. Germline CDR1 is SGHAT and CDR2 is FQNNGV. The CDR3 loop spans 14 amino acids. Between the trimmed V and J ends, which lost 1 base and 9 bases, there was a span of 14 bases. CDR3 bases: TGTGCCAGCAGCTTAGGTGGCCGGACGTCAACGCAGTATTTT. As protein: CASSLGGRTSTQYF.

This clonotype was seen many times. The rearrangement links TRBV29-1 to TRBJ2-2; D uncertain. Germline V CDR1 and CDR2: SQVTM, ANQGSEA. V lost 0 bases to trimming and J lost 5 bases, with 16 bases between them. There are 16 residues in the CDR3. CDR3 DNA sequence: TGCAGCGTTGAAGATCCCTACAAGGGAAATACCGGGGAGCTGTTTTTT. This codes for CSVEDPYKGNTGELFF.

CDR3 in amino acids: CASSLGLAGTTDTQYF. As DNA, the CDR3 is TGCGCCAGCAGCTTGGGACTAGCGGGGACGACAGATACGCAGTATTTT. The gene calls are TRBV5-1 and TRBJ2-3; TRBD2 agrees at 11 bases. The CDR3 loop spans 16 amino acids. CDR1 is SGHRS and CDR2 is YFSETQ in the germline V gene. V trimming: 0 bases; J trimming: 3 bases; junction bases outside the gene matches: 3.

At least ten counts were recorded for this clonotype. The chain is built from TRBV11-2 and TRBJ2-5, with D possibly matching TRBD1 (5 bases). The V end lost 2 bases, the J end lost 1 base, and 14 bases lay between the germline ends. This CDR3 contains 16 residues. Germline V gene sequence: CDR1 SGHAT, CDR2 FQNNGV. The CDR3 loop reads CASSLPRTLSQETQYF. CDR3 bases: TGTGCCAGCAGCTTACCCCGGACACTTTCCCAAGAGACCCAGTACTTC.

V is TRBV2 and J is TRBJ2-1; the match to TRBD2 covers 8 bases. Germline CDR1 reads SNHLY; CDR2 reads FYNNEI. The CDR3 extends over 13 amino acids. Trimming took 4 bases from V and 9 from J; bases not matched to a gene: 5. The CDR3 reads CASSGLALAEQFF. Here the CDR3 DNA reads TGTGCCAGCAGTGGACTAGCGCTTGCTGAGCAGTTCTTC.

This clonotype was recorded at least ten times. The rearrangement uses TRBV7-2 and TRBJ2-1, with a possible D match to TRBD1 (5 bases). The V end was cut by 4 bases, the J end by 8 bases, with 12 bases between. The CDR3 totals 13 residues. Germline V gene data show CDR1 as SGHTA and CDR2 as FQGNSA. The CDR3 is CASSSGLFDEQFF. The CDR3 nucleotides are TGTGCCAGCAGCTCAGGGTTGTTCGATGAGCAGTTCTTC. Filled out from reference TRBV7-2 and TRBJ2-1, the complete variable domain reads GAGVSQSPSNKVTEKGKDVELRCDPISGHTALYWYRQSLGQGLEFLIYFQGNSAPDKSGLPSDRFSAERTGGSVSTLTIQRTQQEDSAVYLCASSSGLFDEQFFGPGTRLTVL.

In this sample, this clonotype turned up many times. V is TRBV7-9 and J is TRBJ2-3, with D possibly being TRBD1 (5 bases). The CDR3 sequence is 15 residues long. V was trimmed by 5 bases and J by 3 bases, leaving 15 bases between them. The germline CDR1 and CDR2 sequences are SEHNR and FQNEAQ (reference sequence). The CDR3 here is CASSLQGMRTDTQYF. For the CDR3, the DNA is TGTGCCAGCAGCCTGCAGGGTATGCGGACAGATACGCAGTATTTT.

By share of the sample, this clonotype is medium-sized. This chain uses TRBV24-1 with TRBJ2-3, with TRBD1 identical over 8 bases. Germline CDR1 reads KGHDR; CDR2 reads SFDVKD. J was trimmed by 4 bases and V by 4 bases; bases with no gene match: 6. The CDR3 extends over 15 amino acids. The CDR3 sequence is CATSDTGQASDTQYF. The CDR3 bases are TGTGCCACCAGTGACACGGGACAGGCATCAGATACGCAGTATTTT.

This sequence joins TRBV7-2 and TRBJ2-6, with D possibly being TRBD1 (5 bases). V was cut by 2 bases and J by 0 bases, with 17 bases left in between. Germline V gene lookup returns CDR1 SGHTA and CDR2 FQGNSA. This CDR3 is built from 19 residues. The CDR3 loop is CASSLSPPDIISGANVLTF. Here the CDR3 DNA reads TGTGCCAGCAGCTTAAGTCCCCCGGACATAATCTCTGGGGCCAACGTCCTGACTTTC.

This clonotype appeared many times. The rearrangement uses TRBV4-2 and TRBJ2-5; D is possibly TRBD2 (5 bases). The germline V and J ends were trimmed by 0 bases and 5 bases, with 7 bases remaining between them. This CDR3 contains 13 residues. Germline V lookup: CDR1 LGHNA, CDR2 YNFKEQ. The CDR3 DNA sequence: TGTGCCAGCAGCCAAGATGAGCGGGAGACCCAGTACTTC. It yields the protein CASSQDERETQYF.

This rearrangement joins TRBV11-2 to TRBJ1-6, with a possible D match to TRBD1 (6 bases). The germline CDR1 and CDR2 sequences are SGHAT and FQNNGV. Trimming removed 0 bases at V and 7 bases at J, with 16 bases between. The CDR3 extends over 17 amino acids. The CDR3 DNA reads TGTGCCAGCAGCTTAGAACCGGGGGCAGCGGGAAATTCACCCCTCCACTTT. As protein: CASSLEPGAAGNSPLHF.

By proportion, this clonotype is medium-sized. The rearrangement joins TRBV9 to TRBJ2-1; D is unresolved. V lost 4 bases and J 3 bases, leaving 11 bases between the germline ends. Looked up from germline, CDR1 is SGDLS and CDR2 is YYNGEE. The CDR3 runs 14 residues. The CDR3 DNA reads TGTGCCAGCAGCCACCAAACCATCTACAATGAGCAGTTCTTC. Translating gives CASSHQTIYNEQFF.

This clonotype was recorded many times. The chain links TRBV29-1 to TRBJ1-3; D may be TRBD1 (6 bases). This CDR3 spans 13 amino acids. Trimming left V 7 bases short and J 0 bases short, with 10 bases between. Germline-derived CDR1 and CDR2 are SQVTM and ANQGSEA. CDR3 DNA: TGCAGCGCACAGGGTTTCTCTGGAAACACCATATATTTT. Translating it yields CSAQGFSGNTIYF. The full variable domain, with the rest looked up from reference TRBV29-1 and TRBJ1-3, is SAVISQKPSRDICQRGTSLTIQCQVDSQVTMMFWYRQQPGQSLTLIATANQGSEATYESGFVIDKFPISRPNLTFSTLTVSNMSPEDSSIYLCSAQGFSGNTIYFGEGSWLTVV.

Relative to its sample, this clonotype is medium-sized. The gene calls are TRBV6-1 and TRBJ1-5; TRBD1 is a possible D gene (6 bases). V was pared by 1 base and J by 15 bases, with 13 bases between. The CDR3 is made up of 12 amino acids. Germline values: CDR1 MNHNS, CDR2 SASEGT. CDR3 sequence (DNA): TGTGCCAGCAGTGAAGGTACAGGGAGGTTGCATTTT. As protein: CASSEGTGRLHF.

This clonotype was counted many times. The chain is built from TRBV10-2 and TRBJ2-7; TRBD1 aligns across 12 bases. V shed 10 bases, J shed 4 bases, and the junction held 5 bases outside the gene matches. From germline, CDR1 is WSHSY and CDR2 SAAADI. CDR3 size: 13 residues. The CDR3 spells CATRDRGRYEQYV. Here the CDR3 DNA reads TGCGCCACCCGGGACAGGGGGCGGTACGAGCAGTACGTC.

By sample fraction, this clonotype is medium-sized (0.01 to 0.1%). The CDR3 is CASLGQSSYNEQFF. CDR3 coding DNA: TGTGCCAGCCTGGGACAGAGCTCCTACAATGAGCAGTTCTTC. The genes are TRBV11-2 and TRBJ2-1; TRBD1 aligns across 7 bases. The V gene end was trimmed by 8 bases and the J gene end by 0 bases; junction bases not matched to a gene: 4. The CDR3 has 14 residues. The germline gives CDR1 SGHAT, CDR2 FQNNGV.

This clonotype has at least ten counts. This chain links TRBV5-5 with TRBJ1-5, with D perhaps TRBD1 (6 bases). This CDR3 has 15 residues. Germline assignment: CDR1 SGHKS and CDR2 YYEKEE (reference sequence). Between the trimmed V and J ends, which lost 1 base and 0 bases, there was a span of 8 bases. CDR3 nucleotide sequence: TGTGCCAGCAGCTTGCGGGGGGCTAGCAATCAGCCCCAGCATTTT. This sequence encodes CASSLRGASNQPQHF.

This clonotype was detected many times. The chain recombines TRBV28 with TRBJ2-1; 11 bases agree with TRBD2. The CDR3 consists of 15 residues. CDR1 and CDR2 (germline): MDHEN, SYDVKM. J lost 9 bases, V lost 2 bases, and 6 bases had no gene match. The DNA of the CDR3 is TGTGCCAGCAGTTTAGTGACTAGCGGGATCGGTGAGCAGTTCTTC. Translated, it gives CASSLVTSGIGEQFF.

This clonotype occurred many times. The chain carries TRBV11-2 and TRBJ2-1, with D maybe TRBD2 (5 bases). Germline V gives CDR1 SGHAT, CDR2 FQNNGV. The V end lost 4 bases, the J end lost 12 bases, and 19 bases lay between the germline ends. This CDR3 has 14 residues. The CDR3 here is CASSSSTLLAGQFF. The CDR3 DNA is TGTGCCAGCAGCTCCAGCACACTTTTGGCGGGGCAGTTCTTC.

Judged by abundance, this clonotype is medium-sized. J is TRBJ1-5 and V is TRBV7-2, with D possibly matching TRBD1 (5 bases). The CDR3 covers 15 residues. From germline, CDR1 is SGHTA and CDR2 FQGNSA. Trimming left V 2 bases short and J 0 bases short, with 8 bases between. The CDR3 here is CASSLWGDSNQPQHF. The DNA for the CDR3 is TGTGCCAGCAGCTTATGGGGGGATAGCAATCAGCCCCAGCATTTT.

This rearrangement joins TRBV3-1 to TRBJ2-7; TRBD1 agrees at 10 bases. The V gene's germline CDR1 is LGHDT and CDR2 YNNKEL (reference sequence). The V segment lost 4 bases and the J segment 3 bases; nucleotides outside the gene matches: 0. The CDR3 has 13 residues. The CDR3 here is CASSRTGGYEQYV. As DNA, the CDR3 is TGTGCCAGCAGCCGGACAGGGGGCTACGAGCAGTACGTC.

This clonotype was seen at least ten times. The chain couples TRBV20-1 to TRBJ2-2; D possibly corresponds to TRBD1 (6 bases). V was cut by 5 bases and J by 4 bases, with 8 bases left in between. The germline V gene encodes CDR1 DFQATT and CDR2 SNEGSKA (reference sequence). The CDR3 extends over 12 amino acids. CDR3: CSADRSTGELFF. CDR3 DNA: TGCAGTGCTGACAGGTCCACCGGGGAGCTGTTTTTT.

This clonotype was observed many times. The rearrangement joins TRBV6-5 to TRBJ1-5, with D possibly matching TRBD1 (6 bases). Germline-derived CDR1 and CDR2 are MNHEY and SVGAGI. The CDR3 sequence is 13 residues long. V was shortened by 5 bases and J by 7 bases, with 12 bases between the two germline ends. The CDR3 protein is CASSKTGQQPQHF. The CDR3 DNA reads TGTGCCAGCAGTAAAACAGGGCAGCAGCCCCAGCATTTT.